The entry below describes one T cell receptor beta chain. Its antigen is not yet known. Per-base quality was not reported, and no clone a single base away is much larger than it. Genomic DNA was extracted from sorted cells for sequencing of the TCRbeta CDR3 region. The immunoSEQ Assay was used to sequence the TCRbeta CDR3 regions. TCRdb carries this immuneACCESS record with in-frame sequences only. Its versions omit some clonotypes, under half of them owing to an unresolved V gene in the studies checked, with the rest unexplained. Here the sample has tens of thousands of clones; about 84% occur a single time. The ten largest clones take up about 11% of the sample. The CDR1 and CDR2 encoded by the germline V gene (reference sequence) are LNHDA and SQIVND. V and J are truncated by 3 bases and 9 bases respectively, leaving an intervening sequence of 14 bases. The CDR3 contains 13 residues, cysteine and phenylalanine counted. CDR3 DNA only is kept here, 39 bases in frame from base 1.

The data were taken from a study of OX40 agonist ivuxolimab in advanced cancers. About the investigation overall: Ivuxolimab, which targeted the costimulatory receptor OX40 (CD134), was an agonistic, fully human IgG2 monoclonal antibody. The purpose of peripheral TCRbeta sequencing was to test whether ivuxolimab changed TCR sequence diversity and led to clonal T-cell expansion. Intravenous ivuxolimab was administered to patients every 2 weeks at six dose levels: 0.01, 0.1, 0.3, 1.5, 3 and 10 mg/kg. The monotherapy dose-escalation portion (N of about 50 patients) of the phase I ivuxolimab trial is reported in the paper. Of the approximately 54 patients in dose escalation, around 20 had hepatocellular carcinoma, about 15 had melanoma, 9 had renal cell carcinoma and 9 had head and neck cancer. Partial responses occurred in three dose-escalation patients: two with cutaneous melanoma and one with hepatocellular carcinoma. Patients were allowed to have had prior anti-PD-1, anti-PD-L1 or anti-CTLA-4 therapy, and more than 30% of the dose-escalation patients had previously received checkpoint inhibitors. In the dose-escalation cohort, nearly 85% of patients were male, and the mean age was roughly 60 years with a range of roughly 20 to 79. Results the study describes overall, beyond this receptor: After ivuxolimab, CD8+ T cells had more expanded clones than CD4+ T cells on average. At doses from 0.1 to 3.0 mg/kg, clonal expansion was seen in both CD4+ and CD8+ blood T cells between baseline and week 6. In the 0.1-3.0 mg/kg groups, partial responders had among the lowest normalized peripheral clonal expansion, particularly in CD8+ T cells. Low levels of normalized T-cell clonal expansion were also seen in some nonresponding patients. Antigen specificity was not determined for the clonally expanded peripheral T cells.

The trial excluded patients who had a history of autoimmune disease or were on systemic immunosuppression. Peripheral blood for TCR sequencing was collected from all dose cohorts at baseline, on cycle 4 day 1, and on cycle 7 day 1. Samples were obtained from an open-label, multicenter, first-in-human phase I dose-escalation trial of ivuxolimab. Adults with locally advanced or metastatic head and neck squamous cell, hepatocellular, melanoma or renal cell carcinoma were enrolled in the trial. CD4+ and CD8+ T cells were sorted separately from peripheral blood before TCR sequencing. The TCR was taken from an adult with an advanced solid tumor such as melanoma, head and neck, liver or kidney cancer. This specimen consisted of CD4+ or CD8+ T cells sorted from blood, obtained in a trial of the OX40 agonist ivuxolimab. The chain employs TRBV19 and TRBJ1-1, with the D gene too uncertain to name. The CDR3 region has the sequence CASSIMEETQAFF. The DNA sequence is TGTGCCAGTAGTATTATGGAGGAGACTCAAGCTTTCTTT.